The present entry profiles one TCR beta chain with its context. V was clipped by 2 bases and J by 4 bases; unmatched bases: 11. Per germline, CDR1 MGHRA and CDR2 YSYEKL. The CDR3 contains 16 residues. This entry comes from a study of technical replicates of blood from a handful of donors. Sequencing used immunoSEQ multiplex PCR; TCRdb keeps in-frame clones, though not all of them. Of roughly 80,000 clones in the sample, roughly 95% were seen once. The rearrangement joins TRBV4-1 to TRBJ2-7; 7 bases align to TRBD2. The source material was T cells isolated from PBMCs. The clonotype was recovered from a human donor in good health. In nucleotides, the CDR3 is TGCGCCAGCAGCCAACCTAGCGGACTAGTAGGATACGAGCAGTACTTC. The encoded protein is CASSQPSGLVGYEQYF.